These 8 T cell receptor beta chains were all obtained from the same sample, sequenced in a study of T cell changes during pregnancy in multiple sclerosis. Produced via immunoSEQ multiplex PCR; TCRdb's table is partial and in-frame only. The table records 70,000 to 100,000 clones, approximately 95% of them present only once. The sequences come from peripheral blood, collected in the first trimester of pregnancy. The receptors come from a female donor with multiple sclerosis, enrolled in a pregnancy study.

The chain links TRBV2 to TRBJ1-1; 8 bases map to TRBD1. The J segment lost 2 bases and the V segment lost 5 bases, leaving 4 bases of the junction unmatched. This CDR3 spans 14 amino acids. CDR1 SNHLY and CDR2 FYNNEI come from the germline V gene. CDR3 sequence: CASSLQGENTEAFF. Here the CDR3 DNA reads TGTGCCAGCAGTTTACAGGGGGAAAACACTGAAGCTTTCTTT.

The chain couples TRBV28 to TRBJ2-3, with D perhaps matching TRBD2 (6 bases). V was pared by 1 base and J by 0 bases, with 14 bases between. This CDR3 is 17 amino acids long. Per the germline V gene, CDR1 is MDHEN and CDR2 is SYDVKM. The chain's CDR3 is CASSLSPRGISTDTQYF. The CDR3 DNA is TGTGCCAGCAGTTTATCACCCCGCGGGATTAGCACAGATACGCAGTATTTT.

The chain recombines TRBV5-4 with TRBJ1-2; possibly TRBD1 for D (5 bases). The length of the CDR3 is 13 residues. The germline CDR1 and CDR2 sequences are SGHNT and YYREEE (reference sequence). The ends were cut back, 0 bases at V and 4 bases at J, with 7 bases in the middle. CDR3 DNA sequence: TGTGCCAGCAGCTTGGAGGGGTCCTATGGCTACACCTTC. It translates to CASSLEGSYGYTF.

Points on this clone: Sequence at one end of the junction differs from germline and may be a read error. The V and J genes are TRBV7-2 and TRBJ2-7, with 10 bases matching TRBD2. Germline V lookup: CDR1 SGHTA, CDR2 FQGNSA. CDR3 length equals 14 residues. CDR3 protein: CASSSGLAAHNRNF. The DNA for the CDR3 is TGTGCCAGCAGCTCCGGACTAGCGGCCCATAATAGGAACTTC.

The V call is TRBV9, the J call TRBJ2-2, with 15 positions matching TRBD2. This CDR3 region has 19 residues. The germline CDR1 and CDR2 sequences are SGDLS and YYNGEE. The ends lost 4 bases at V and 0 bases at J; junction bases unmatched: 7. The CDR3 sequence: CASSPHGLAGGANTGELFF. For the CDR3, the DNA is TGTGCCAGCAGCCCCCACGGACTAGCGGGGGGGGCGAACACCGGGGAGCTGTTTTTT.

This chain uses TRBV30 with TRBJ2-5, with 8 bases fitting TRBD2. The CDR3 runs 13 residues. The trim removed 4 bases at V and 4 bases at J, leaving 5 bases unmatched. CDR1 GTSNPN and CDR2 SVGIG come from the germline V gene (reference sequence). The CDR3 is CAWTGLAGETQYF. In DNA, the CDR3 is TGTGCCTGGACCGGACTAGCCGGAGAGACCCAGTACTTC.

This chain joins TRBV4-1 and TRBJ2-1; maybe TRBD1 (5 bases). The V end lost 5 bases, the J end lost 7 bases, and 9 bases lay between the germline ends. CDR1 and CDR2 from the germline V gene are MGHRA and YSYEKL. CDR3 length: 12 residues. CDR3 in amino acids: CASSGRGNEQFF. CDR3 nucleotides: TGCGCCAGCAGCGGTAGGGGAAATGAGCAGTTCTTC.

V is TRBV4-3 and J is TRBJ1-1, with a possible D match to TRBD1 (6 bases). This CDR3 comprises 14 residues. Per the germline V gene, CDR1 is LGHNA and CDR2 is YSLEER. V was trimmed by 4 bases and J by 1 base, leaving 10 bases between them. The CDR3 here is CASSLVDRNTEAFF. Written as DNA, the CDR3 is TGCGCCAGCAGCCTCGTGGACAGGAACACTGAAGCTTTCTTT.